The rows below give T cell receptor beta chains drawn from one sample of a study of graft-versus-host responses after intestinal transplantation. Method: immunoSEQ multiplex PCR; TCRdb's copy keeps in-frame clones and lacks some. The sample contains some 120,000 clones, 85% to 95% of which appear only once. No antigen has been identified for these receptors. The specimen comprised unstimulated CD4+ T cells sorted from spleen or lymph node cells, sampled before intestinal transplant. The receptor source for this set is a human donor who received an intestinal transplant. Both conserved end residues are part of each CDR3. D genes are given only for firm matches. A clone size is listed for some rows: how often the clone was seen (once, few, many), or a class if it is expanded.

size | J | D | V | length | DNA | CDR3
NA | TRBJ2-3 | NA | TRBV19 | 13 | TGTGCCAGTAGTATCTTATTCGGAGATACGCAGTATTTT | CASSILFGDTQYF
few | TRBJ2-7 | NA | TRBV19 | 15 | TGTGCCAGTAGTAAGGGGCGCGGGGGCCCCTACGAGCAGTACTTC | CASSKGRGGPYEQYF
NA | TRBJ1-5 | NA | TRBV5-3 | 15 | TGTGCCAGAAGCTTAAGACCCGTAAACAATCAGCCCCAGCATTTT | CARSLRPVNNQPQHF
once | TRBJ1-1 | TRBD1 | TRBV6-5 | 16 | TGTGCCAGCAGTTGGGACAGGGGGCAAAGAAGCACTGAAGCTTTCTTT | CASSWDRGQRSTEAFF
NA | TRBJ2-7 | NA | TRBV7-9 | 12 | TGTGCCAGCAGCTTAAGTTGGGGCGAGCAGTACTTC | CASSLSWGEQYF
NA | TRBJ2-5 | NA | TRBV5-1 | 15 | TGCGCCAGCAGCCCCCTGGGTCGCAGACAAGAGACCCAGTACTTC | CASSPLGRRQETQYF
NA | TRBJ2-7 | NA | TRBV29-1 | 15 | TGCAGCGTTGTAACAACGGTTTTGAGCTCCTACGAGCAGTACTTC | CSVVTTVLSSYEQYF
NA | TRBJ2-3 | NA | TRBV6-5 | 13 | TGTGCCAGCAGTTACCAAGCGATGGATACGCAGTATTTT | CASSYQAMDTQYF
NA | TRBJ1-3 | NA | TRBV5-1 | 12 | TGCGCCAGCAGCTTAAGTGGAAACACCATATATTTT | CASSLSGNTIYF
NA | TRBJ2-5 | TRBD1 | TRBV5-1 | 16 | TGCGCCAGCAGCTTGGAGGGTGGGACAGGCCCAGAGACCCAGTACTTC | CASSLEGGTGPETQYF
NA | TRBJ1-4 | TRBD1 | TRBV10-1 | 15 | TGCGCCAGCAGTGAACAGACAGGGCCTAATGAAAAACTGTTTTTT | CASSEQTGPNEKLFF
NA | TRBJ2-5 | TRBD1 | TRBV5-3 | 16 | TGTGCCAGAAGCTCAATGGACAGGGAAGACCAAGAGACCCAGTACTTC | CARSSMDREDQETQYF
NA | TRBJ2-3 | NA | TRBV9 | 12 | TGTGCCAGCAGCGTAGAATCGGATACGCAGTATTTT | CASSVESDTQYF
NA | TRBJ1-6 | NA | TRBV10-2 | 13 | TGCGCCAGCAGTGAGTCCGGGCCATCACCCCTCCACTTT | CASSESGPSPLHF
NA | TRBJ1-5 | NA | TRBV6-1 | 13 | TGTGCCAGCAGTGAAGTCATGGCTCAGCCCCAGCATTTT | CASSEVMAQPQHF